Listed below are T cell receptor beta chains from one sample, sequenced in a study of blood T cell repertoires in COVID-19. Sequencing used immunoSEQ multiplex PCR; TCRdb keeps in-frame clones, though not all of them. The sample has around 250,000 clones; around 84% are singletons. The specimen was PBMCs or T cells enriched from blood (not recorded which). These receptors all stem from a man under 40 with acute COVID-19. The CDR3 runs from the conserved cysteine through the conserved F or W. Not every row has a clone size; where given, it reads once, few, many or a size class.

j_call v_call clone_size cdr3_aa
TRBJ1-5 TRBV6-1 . CASSEVALPQHF
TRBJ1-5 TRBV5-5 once CASGPGNQPQHF
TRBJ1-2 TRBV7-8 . CASSLEQGIAGYTF
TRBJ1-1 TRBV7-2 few CASSSGGPSTEAFF
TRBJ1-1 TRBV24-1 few CATSESPGQGSTEAFF
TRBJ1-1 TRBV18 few CASSPRALNTEAFF
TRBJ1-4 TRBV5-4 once CASSKQGEGTNEKLFF
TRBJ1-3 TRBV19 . CASSITTGGASGNTIYF
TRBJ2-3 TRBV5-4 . CASSLDLGTDTQYF
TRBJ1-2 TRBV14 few CASSDRDRRFYGYTF
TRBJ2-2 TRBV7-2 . CASSSSRPGLSGELFF
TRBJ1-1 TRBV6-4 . CASRVEAGRTEAFF
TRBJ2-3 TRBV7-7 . CASSLSSGTDTQYF
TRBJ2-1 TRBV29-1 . CSVDRGGREQFF
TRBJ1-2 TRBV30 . CAWSPLGYGQGARGYTF
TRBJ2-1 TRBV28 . CASSFFSADNEQFF
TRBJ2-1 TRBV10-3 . CAIRTGTGYHDEQFF
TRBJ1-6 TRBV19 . CASSIDSRQGNSPLHF
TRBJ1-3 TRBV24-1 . CATSDLRGNTIYF
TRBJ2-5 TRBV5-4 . CASSLDPQQETQYF
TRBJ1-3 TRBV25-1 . CASSERGLRSGNTIYF
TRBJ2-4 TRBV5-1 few CASSGGMDRGLSNIQYF
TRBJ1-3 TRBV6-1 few CASSEVTGNTIYF
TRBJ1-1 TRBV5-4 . CASSPWTGVNTEAFF
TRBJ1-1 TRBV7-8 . CASSLLGAGDTEAFF
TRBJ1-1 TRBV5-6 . CASSRQGAGITEAFF
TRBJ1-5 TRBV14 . CASSQMGQGGNQPQHF
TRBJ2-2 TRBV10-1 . CASSEAGQGLHTGELFF
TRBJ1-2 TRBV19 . CASGQGNYGYTF
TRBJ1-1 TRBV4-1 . CASNRAGSPEAFF
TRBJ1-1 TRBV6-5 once CASSYRQGDTEAFF
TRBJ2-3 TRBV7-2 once CASSTGSADTQYF
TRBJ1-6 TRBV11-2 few CASTLTGSYNSPLHF
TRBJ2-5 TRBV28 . CASSPGTSGRETQYF
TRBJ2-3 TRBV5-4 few CASSLEGTGGTDTQYF
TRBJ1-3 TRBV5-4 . CASSRTGTAGNTIYF
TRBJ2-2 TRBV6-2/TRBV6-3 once CASSWTSPGELFF
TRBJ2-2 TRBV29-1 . CSVVFRTDPTGELFF
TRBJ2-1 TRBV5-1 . CASSLGLAGNNEQFF
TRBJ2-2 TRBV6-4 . CASSEEATGELFF
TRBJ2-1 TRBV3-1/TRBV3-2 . CASSFGRSRSNEQFF
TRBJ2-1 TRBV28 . CASTSKAGEQFF
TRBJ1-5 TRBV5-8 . CASSPDRSRQPQHF
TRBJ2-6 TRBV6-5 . CASSYSQGTNVLTF
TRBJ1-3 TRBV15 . CATSRDPGGGQSGNTIYF
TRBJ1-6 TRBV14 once CASSPSGLSPLHF
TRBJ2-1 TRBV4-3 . CASSQEPGGEQFF
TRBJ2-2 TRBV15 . CATSRAGTGVSGELFF
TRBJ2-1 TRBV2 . CASSEDRYNEQFF
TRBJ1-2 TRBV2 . CASSESAGYTF
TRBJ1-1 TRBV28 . CASSLFGQGTTNTEAFF
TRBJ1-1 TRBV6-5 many CASSSGTEAGQAFF
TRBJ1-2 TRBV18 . CASSPRVSTGNNGYTF
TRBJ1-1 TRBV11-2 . CASSLAGGTEAFF
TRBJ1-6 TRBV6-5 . CASSYLGGSYNSPLHF